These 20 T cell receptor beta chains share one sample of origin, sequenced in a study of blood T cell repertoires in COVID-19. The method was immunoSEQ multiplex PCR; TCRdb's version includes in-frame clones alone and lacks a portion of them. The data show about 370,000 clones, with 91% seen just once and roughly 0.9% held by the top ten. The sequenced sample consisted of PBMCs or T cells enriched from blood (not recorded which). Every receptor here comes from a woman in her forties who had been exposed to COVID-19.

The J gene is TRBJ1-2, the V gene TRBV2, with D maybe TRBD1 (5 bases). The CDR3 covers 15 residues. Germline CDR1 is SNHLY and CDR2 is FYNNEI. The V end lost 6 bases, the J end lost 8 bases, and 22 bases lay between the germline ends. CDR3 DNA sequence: TGTGCCAGCAGAGCCCCTTTTGGAGGGGTAAACGGCTACACCTTC. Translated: CASRAPFGGVNGYTF.

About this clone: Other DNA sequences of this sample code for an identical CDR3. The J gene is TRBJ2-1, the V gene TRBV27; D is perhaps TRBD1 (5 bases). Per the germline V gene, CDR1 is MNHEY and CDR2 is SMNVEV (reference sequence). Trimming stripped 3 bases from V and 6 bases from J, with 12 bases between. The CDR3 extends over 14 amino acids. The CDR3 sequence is CASSLGGARNEQFF. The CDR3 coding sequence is TGTGCCAGCAGTTTGGGTGGGGCCCGCAATGAGCAGTTCTTC.

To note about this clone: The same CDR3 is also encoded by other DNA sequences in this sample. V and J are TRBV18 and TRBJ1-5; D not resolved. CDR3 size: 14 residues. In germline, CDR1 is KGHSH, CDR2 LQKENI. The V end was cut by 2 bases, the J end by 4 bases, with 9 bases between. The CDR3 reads CASSPMGRNQPQHF. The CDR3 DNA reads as TGTGCCAGCTCACCAATGGGGAGGAATCAGCCCCAGCATTTT.

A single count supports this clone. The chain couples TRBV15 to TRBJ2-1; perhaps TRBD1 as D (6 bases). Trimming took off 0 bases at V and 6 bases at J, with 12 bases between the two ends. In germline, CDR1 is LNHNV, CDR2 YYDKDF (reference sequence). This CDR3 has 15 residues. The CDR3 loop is CATSRDTGKVNEQFF. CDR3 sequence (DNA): TGTGCCACCAGCAGAGATACAGGGAAGGTCAATGAGCAGTTCTTC.

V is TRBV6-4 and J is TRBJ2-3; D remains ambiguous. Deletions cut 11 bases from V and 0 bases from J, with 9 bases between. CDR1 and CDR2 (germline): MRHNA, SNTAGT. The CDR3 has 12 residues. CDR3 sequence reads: CARSASTDTQYF. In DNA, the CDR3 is TGTGCCCGGTCTGCTAGCACAGATACGCAGTATTTT.

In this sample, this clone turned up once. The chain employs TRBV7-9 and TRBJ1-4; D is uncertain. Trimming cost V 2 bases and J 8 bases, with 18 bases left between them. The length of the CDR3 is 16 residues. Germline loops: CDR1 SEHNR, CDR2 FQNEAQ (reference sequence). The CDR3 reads CASSLSEAGRREKLFF. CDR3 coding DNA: TGTGCCAGCAGCTTAAGTGAAGCTGGCCGGCGGGAAAAACTGTTTTTT. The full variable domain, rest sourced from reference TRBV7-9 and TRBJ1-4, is DTGVSQNPRHKITKRGQNVTFRCDPISEHNRLYWYRQTLGQGPEFLTYFQNEAQLEKSRLLSDRFSAERPKGSFSTLEIQRTEQGDSAMYLCASSLSEAGRREKLFFGSGTQLSVL.

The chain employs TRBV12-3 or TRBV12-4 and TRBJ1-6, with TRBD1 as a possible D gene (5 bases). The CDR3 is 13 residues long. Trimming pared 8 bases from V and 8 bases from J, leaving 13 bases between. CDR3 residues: CASGDGTDSPLHF. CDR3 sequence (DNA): TGTGCCAGCGGTGATGGGACTGATTCACCCCTCCACTTT.

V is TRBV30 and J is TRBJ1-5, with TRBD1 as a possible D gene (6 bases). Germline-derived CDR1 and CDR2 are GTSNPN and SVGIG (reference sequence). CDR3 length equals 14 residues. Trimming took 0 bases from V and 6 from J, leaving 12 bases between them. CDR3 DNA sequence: TGTGCCTGGAGTGTACAGGGAGGGACTCAGCCCCAGCATTTT. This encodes CAWSVQGGTQPQHF.

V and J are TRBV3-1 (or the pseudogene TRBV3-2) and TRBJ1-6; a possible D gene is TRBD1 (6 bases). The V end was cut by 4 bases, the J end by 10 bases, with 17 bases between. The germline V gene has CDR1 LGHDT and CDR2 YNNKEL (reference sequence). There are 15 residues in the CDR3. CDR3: CASSRGQPVRSPLHF. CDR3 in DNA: TGTGCCAGCAGCCGAGGACAGCCGGTGAGATCACCCCTCCACTTT.

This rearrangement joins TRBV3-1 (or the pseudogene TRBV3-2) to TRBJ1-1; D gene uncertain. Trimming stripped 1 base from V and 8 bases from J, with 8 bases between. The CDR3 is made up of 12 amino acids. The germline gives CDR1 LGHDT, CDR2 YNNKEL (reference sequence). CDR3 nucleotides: TGTGCCAGCAGCCAAGTCCGGGAAGAAGCTTTCTTT. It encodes CASSQVREEAFF.

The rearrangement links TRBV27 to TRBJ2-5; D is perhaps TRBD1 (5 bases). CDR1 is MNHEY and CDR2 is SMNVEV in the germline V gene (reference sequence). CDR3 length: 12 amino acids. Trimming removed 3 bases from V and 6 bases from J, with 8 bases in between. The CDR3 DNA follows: TGTGCCAGCAGTTTCCCAGGGCAGACCCAGTACTTC. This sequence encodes CASSFPGQTQYF.

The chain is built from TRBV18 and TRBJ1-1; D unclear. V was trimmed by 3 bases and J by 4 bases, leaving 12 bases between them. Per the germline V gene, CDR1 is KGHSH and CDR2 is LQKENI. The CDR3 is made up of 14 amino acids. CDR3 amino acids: CASSPREGRTEAFF. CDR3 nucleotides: TGTGCCAGCTCACCCCGGGAAGGGCGCACTGAAGCTTTCTTT.

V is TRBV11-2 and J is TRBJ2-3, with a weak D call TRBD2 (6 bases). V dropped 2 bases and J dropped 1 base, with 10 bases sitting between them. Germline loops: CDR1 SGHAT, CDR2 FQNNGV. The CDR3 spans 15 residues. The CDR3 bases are TGTGCCAGCAGCTTACTTGGAGGGGGCACAGATACGCAGTATTTT. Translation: CASSLLGGGTDTQYF.

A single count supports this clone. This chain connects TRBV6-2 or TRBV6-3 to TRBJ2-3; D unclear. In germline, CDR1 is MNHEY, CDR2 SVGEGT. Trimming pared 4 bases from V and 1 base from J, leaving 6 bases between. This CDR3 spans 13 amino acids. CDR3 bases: TGTGCCAGCAGTTCTAGAGGCACAGATACGCAGTATTTT. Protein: CASSSRGTDTQYF.

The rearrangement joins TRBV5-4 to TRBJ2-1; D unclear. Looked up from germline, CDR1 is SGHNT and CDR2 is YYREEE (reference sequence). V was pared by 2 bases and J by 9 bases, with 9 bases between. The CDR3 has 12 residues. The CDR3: CASSFGRSEQFF. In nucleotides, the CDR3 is TGTGCCAGCAGCTTCGGCCGGAGTGAGCAGTTCTTC.

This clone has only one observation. In DNA, the CDR3 is TGTGCCAGCAGTGAGGGCAGGGCCTACGAGCAGTACTTC. It encodes CASSEGRAYEQYF. This chain uses TRBV25-1 with TRBJ2-7; D perhaps matches TRBD1 (5 bases). Trimming pared 3 bases from V and 2 bases from J, leaving 8 bases between. CDR1 and CDR2 (germline): MGHDK, SYGVNS. This CDR3 has 13 residues.

For the CDR3, the DNA is TGTGCCAGTAGTCAGGACAGGGCGGGGAGCAATCAGCCCCAGCATTTT. The encoded protein is CASSQDRAGSNQPQHF. The chain combines TRBV19 with TRBJ1-5; TRBD1 aligns across 8 bases. Germline V gene sequence: CDR1 LNHDA, CDR2 SQIVND (reference sequence). The CDR3 totals 16 residues. J gave up 1 base and V 5 bases, and 7 bases lay outside the gene matches.

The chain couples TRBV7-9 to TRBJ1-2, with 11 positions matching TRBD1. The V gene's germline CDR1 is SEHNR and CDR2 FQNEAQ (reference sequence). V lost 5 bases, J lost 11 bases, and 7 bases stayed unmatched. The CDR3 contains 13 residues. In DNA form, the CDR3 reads TGTGCCAGCAGCCGGGACAGGGGGAGTCGGTACACCTTC. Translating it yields CASSRDRGSRYTF.

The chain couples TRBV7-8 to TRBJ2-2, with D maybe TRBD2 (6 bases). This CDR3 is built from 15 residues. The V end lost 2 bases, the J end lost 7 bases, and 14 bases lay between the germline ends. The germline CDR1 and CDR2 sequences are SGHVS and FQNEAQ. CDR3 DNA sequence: TGTGCCAGCAGCTTAACCCCCTTCGGGGGCGGGGAGCTGTTTTTT. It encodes CASSLTPFGGGELFF.

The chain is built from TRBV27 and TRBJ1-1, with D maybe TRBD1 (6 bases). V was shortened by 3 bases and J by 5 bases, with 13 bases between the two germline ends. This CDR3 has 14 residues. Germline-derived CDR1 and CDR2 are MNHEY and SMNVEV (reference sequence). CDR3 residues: CASSFSGGRTEAFF. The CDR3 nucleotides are TGTGCCAGCAGTTTCAGTGGGGGCAGGACTGAAGCTTTCTTT.